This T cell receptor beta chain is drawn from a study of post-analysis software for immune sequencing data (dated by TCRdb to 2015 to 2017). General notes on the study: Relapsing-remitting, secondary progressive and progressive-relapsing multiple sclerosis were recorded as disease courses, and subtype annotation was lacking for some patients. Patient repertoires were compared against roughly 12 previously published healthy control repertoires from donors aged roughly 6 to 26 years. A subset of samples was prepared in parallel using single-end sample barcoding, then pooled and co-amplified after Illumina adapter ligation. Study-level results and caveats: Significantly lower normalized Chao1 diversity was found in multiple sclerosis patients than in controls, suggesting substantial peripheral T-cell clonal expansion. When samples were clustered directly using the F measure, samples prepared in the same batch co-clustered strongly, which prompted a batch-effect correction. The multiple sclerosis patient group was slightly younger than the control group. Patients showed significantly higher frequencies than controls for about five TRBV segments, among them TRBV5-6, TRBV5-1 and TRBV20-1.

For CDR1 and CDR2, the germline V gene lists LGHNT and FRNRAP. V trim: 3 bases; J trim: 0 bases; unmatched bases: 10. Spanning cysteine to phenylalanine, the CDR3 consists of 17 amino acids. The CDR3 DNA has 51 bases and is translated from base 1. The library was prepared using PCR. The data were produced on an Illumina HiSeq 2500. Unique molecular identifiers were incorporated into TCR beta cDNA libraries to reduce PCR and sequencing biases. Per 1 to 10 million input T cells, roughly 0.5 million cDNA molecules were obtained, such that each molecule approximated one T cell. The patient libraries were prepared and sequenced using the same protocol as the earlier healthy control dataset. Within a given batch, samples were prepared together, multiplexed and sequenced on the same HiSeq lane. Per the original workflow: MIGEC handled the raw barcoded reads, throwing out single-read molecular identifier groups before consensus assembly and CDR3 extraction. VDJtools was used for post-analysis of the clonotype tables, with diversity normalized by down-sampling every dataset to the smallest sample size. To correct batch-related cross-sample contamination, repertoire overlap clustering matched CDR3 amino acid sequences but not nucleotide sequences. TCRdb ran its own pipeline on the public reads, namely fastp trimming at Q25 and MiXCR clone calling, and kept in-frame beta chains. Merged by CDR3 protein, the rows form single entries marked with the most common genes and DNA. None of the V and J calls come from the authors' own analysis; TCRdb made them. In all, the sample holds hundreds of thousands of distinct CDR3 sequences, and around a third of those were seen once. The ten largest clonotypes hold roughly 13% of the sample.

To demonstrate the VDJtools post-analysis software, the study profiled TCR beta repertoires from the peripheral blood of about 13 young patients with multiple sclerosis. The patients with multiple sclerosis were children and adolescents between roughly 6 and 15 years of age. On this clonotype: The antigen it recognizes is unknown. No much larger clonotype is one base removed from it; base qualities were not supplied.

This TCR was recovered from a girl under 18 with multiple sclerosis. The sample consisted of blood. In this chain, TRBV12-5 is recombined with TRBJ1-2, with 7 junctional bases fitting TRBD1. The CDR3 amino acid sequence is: CASGFWDRHSTNYGYTF. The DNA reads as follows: TGTGCTAGTGGTTTTTGGGACAGACACTCAACTAACTATGGCTACACCTTC.